The clone carrying this T cell receptor (beta chain) showed up many times. Its antigen is as yet unknown. The data originate from a study of CD8 T cells in ankylosing spondylitis. Study results and caveats: The authors reported significant enrichment of disease-linked clones in matched ankylosing spondylitis synovial fluid. There was a TCR beta motif, made of 7 to 9 highly homologous variants, that appeared characteristic of ankylosing spondylitis blood.

Researchers built TCR beta libraries using quantitative 5'-RACE with molecular barcodes. TCRdb ran MiXCR on the 5' RACE reads and lists one entry per CDR3 protein. The sample comprises 100,000 to 150,000 distinct CDR3 sequences, approximately 10% of which are singletons, and approximately 3.4% rests with the top ten. Germline V CDR1 and CDR2: SGHDT, YYEEEE. V lost 2 bases to trimming and J lost 2 bases, with 11 bases between them. The CDR3 covers 14 residues. Sequencing input: blood, either unsorted or a sorted T cell fraction (not recorded which). The chain couples TRBV5-6 to TRBJ2-7; D gene ambiguous. The receptor was derived from a male donor with ankylosing spondylitis or in good health (not recorded which). DNA of the CDR3: TGTGCCAGCAGCTTAAATTTCCCCCCCTACGAGCAGTACTTC. Translated: CASSLNFPPYEQYF.